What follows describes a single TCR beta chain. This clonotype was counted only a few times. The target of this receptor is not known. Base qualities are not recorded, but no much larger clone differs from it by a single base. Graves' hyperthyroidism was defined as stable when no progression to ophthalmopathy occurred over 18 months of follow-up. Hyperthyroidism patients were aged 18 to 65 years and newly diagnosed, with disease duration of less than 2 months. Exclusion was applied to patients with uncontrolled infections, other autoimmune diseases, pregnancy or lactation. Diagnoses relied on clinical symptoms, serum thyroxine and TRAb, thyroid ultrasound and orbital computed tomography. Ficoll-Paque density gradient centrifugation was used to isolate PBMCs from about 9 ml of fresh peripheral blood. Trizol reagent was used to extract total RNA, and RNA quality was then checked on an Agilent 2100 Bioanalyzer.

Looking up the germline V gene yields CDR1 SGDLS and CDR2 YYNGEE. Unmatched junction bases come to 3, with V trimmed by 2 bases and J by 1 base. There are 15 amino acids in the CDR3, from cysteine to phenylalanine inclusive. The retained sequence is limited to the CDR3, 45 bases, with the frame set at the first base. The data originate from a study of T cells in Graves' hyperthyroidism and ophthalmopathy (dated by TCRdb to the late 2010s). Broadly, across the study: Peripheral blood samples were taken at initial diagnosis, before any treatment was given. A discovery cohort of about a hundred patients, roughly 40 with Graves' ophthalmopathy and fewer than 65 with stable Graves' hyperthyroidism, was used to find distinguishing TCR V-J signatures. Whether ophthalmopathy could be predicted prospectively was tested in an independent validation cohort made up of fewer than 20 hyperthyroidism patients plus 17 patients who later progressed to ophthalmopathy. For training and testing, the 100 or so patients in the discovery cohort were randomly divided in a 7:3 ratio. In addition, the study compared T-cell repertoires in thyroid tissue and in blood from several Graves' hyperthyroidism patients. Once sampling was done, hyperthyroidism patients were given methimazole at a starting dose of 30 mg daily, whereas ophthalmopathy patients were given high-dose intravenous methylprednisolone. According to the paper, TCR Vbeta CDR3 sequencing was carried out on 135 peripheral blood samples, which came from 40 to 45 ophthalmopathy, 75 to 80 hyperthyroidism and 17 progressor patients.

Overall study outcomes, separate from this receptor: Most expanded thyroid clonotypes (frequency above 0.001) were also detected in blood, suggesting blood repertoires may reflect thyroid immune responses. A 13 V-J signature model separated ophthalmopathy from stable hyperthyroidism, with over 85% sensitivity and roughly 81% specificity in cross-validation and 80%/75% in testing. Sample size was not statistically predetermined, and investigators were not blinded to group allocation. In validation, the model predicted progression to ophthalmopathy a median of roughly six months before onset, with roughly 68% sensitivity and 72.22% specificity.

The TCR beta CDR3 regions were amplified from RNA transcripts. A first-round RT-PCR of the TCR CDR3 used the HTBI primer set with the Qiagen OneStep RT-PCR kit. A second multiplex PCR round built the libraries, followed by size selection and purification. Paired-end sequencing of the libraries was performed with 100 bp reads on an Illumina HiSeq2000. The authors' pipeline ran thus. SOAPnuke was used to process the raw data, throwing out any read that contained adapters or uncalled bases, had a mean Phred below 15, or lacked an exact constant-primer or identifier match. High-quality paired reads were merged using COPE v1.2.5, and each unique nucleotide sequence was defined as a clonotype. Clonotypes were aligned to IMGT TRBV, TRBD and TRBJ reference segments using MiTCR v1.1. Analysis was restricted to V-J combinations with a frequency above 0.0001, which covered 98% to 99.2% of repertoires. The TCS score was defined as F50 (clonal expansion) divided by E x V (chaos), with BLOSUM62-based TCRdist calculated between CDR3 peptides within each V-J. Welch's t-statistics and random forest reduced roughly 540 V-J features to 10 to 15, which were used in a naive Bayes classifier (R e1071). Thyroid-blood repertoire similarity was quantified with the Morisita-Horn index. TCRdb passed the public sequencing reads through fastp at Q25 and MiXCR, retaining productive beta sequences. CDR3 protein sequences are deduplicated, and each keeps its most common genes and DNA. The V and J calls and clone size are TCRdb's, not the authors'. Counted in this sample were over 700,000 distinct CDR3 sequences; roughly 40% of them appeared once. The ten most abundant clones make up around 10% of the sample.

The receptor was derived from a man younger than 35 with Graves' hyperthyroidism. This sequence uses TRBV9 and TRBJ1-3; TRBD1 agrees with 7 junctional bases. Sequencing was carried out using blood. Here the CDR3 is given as CASSVSGGSGNTIYF. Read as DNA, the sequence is TGTGCCAGCAGCGTCTCAGGGGGTTCTGGAAACACCATATATTTT.